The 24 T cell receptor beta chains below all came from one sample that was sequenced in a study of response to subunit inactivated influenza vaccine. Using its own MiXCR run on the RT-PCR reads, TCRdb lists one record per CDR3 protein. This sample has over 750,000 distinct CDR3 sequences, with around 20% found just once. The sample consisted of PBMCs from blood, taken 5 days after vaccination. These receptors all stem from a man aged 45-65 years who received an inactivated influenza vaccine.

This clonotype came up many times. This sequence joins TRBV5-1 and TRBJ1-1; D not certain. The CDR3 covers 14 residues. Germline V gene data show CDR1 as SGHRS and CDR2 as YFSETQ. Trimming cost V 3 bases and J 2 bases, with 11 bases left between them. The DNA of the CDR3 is TGCGCCAGCAGCTCCGGAGACCTTAACACTGAAGCTTTCTTT. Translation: CASSSGDLNTEAFF. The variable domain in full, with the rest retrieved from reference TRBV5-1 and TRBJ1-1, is KAGVTQTPRYLIKTRGQQVTLSCSPISGHRSVSWYQQTPGQGLQFLFEYFSETQRNKGNFPGRFSGRQFSNSRSEMNVSTLELGDSALYLCASSSGDLNTEAFFGQGTRLTVV.

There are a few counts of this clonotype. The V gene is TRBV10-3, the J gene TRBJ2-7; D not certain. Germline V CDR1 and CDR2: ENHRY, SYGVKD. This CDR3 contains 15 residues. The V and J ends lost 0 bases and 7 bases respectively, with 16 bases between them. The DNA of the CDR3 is TGTGCCATCAGTGAGTCCTTAGGGCTTGGCTATGAGCAGTACTTC. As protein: CAISESLGLGYEQYF.

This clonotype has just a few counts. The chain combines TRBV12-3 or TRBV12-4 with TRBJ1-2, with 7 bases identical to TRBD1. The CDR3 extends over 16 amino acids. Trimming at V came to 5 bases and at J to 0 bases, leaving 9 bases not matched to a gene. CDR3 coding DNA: TGTGCCAGCAGTACGGGACAGCTTGTATCTAACTATGGCTACACCTTC. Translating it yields CASSTGQLVSNYGYTF.

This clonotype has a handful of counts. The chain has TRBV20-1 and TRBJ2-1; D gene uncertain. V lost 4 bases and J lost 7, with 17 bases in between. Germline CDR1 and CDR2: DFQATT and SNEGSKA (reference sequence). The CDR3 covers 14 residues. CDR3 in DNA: TGCAGTGCTAAGTCCCCTGATGGGAATAATGAGCAGTTCTTC. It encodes CSAKSPDGNNEQFF.

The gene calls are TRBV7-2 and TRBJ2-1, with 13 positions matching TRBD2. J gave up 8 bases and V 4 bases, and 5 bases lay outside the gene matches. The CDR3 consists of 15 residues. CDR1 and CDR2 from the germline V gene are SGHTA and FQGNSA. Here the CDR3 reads CASSSGLAGAHEQFF. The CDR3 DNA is TGTGCCAGCAGCTCTGGACTAGCGGGGGCCCATGAGCAGTTCTTC.

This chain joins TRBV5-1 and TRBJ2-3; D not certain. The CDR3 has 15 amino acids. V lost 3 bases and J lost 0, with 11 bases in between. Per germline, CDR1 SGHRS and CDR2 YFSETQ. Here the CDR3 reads CASSSGPGSTDTQYF. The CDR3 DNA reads TGCGCCAGCAGCTCTGGGCCTGGGAGCACAGATACGCAGTATTTT.

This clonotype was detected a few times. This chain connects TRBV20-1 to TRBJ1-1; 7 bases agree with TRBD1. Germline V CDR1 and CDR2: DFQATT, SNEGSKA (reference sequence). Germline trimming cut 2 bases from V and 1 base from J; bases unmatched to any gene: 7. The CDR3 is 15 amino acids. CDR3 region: CSARSRGQPNTEAFF. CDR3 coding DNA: TGCAGTGCTAGATCCCGGGGACAGCCGAACACTGAAGCTTTCTTT.

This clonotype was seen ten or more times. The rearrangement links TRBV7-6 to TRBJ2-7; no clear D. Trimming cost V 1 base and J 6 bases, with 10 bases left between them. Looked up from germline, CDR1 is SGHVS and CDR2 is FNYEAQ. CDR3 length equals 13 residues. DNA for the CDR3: TGTGCCAGCAGCTTAGAGCGTTGGAGCGAGCAGTACTTC. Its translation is CASSLERWSEQYF.

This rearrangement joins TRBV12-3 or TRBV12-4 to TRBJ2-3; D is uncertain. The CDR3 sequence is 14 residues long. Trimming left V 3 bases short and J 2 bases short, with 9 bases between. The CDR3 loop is CASSFIQYTDTQYF. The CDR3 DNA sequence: TGTGCCAGCAGTTTTATACAGTACACAGATACGCAGTATTTT.

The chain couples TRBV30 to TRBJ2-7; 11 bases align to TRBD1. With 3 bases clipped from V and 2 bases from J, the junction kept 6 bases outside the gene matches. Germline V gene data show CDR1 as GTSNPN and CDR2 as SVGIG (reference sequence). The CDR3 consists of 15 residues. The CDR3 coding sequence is TGTGCCTGGAGCGCCCCGGGACAGGGGGCCTACGAGCAGTACTTC. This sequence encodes CAWSAPGQGAYEQYF.

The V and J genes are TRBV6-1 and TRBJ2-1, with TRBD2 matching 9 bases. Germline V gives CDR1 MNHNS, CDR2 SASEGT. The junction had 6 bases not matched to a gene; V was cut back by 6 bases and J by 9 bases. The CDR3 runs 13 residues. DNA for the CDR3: TGTGCCAGCAGGGGAGAGACTAGCGGTGAGCAGTTCTTC. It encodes CASRGETSGEQFF.

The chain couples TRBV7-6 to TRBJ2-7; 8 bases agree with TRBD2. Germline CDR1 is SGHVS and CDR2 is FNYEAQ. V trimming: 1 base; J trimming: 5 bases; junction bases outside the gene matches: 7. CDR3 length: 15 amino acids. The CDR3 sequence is CASSLVAGGVDEQYF. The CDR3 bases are TGTGCCAGCAGCTTAGTGGCGGGAGGAGTTGACGAGCAGTACTTC.

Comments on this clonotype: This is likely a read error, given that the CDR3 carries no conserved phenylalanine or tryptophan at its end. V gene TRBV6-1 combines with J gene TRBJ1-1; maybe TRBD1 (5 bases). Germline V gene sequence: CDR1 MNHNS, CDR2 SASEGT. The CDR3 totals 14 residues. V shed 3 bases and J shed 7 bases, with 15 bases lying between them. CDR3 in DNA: TGTGCCAGCAGTGAGGGGGTTGTCGGCATTGAAGCTTTCTTA. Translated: CASSEGVVGIEAFL.

The CDR3 DNA is TGTGCCAGCAGTTTCCGAGGGGCCGGGTCTCAGCCCCAGCATTTT. This translates into CASSFRGAGSQPQHF. The rearrangement links TRBV12-3 or TRBV12-4 to TRBJ1-5, with D perhaps TRBD1 (5 bases). V lost 3 bases, J lost 6 bases, and 15 bases lay in between. The CDR3 has 15 amino acids.

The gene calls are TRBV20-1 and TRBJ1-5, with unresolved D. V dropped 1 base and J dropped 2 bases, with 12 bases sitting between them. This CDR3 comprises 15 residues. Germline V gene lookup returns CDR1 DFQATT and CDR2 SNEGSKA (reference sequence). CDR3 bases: TGCAGTGCTAGAGTCCCGGGAACGGGCAATCAGCCCCAGCATTTT. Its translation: CSARVPGTGNQPQHF.

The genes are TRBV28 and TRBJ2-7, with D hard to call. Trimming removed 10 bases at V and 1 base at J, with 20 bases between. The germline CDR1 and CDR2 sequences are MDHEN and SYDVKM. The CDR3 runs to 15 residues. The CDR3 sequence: CAISSGPIRSYEQYF. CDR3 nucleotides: TGTGCCATCAGCTCCGGGCCCATCAGATCCTACGAGCAGTACTTC.

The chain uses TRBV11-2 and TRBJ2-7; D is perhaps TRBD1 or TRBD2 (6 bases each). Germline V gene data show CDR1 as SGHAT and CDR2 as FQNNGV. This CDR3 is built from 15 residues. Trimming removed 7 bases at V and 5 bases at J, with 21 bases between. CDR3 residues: CASTISVEGGNEQYF. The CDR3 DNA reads TGTGCCAGCACCATCTCAGTCGAAGGGGGGAACGAGCAGTACTTC.

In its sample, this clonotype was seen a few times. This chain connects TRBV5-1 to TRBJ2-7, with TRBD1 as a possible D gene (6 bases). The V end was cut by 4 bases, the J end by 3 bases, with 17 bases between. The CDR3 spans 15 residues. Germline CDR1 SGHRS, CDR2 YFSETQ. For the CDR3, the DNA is TGCGCCAGCAGCCTTCTCCAGGGGACAAACTACGAGCAGTACTTC. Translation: CASSLLQGTNYEQYF.

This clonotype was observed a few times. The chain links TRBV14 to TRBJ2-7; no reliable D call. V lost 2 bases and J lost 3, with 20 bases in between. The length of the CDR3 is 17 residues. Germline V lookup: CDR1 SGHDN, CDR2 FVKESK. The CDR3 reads CASSQRAPSLPRYEQYF. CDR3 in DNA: TGTGCCAGCAGCCAACGGGCCCCAAGTTTACCTCGCTACGAGCAGTACTTC.

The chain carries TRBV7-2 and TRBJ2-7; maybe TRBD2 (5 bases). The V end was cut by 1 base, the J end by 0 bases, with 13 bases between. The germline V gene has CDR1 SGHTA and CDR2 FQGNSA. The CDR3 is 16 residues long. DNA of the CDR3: TGTGCCAGCAGCTTAGGAACGGGTGGAGGCTCCTACGAGCAGTACTTC. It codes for CASSLGTGGGSYEQYF. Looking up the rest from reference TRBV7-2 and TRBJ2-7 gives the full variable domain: GAGVSQSPSNKVTEKGKDVELRCDPISGHTALYWYRQSLGQGLEFLIYFQGNSAPDKSGLPSDRFSAERTGGSVSTLTIQRTQQEDSAVYLCASSLGTGGGSYEQYFGPGTRLTVT.

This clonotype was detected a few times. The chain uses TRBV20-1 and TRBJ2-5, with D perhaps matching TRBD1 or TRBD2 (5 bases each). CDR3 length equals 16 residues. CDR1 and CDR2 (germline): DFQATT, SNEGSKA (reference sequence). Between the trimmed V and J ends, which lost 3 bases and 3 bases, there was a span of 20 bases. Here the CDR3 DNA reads TGCAGTGCTAGTTCCAGAGGTCCCGGGACCGAAGAGACCCAGTACTTC. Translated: CSASSRGPGTEETQYF.

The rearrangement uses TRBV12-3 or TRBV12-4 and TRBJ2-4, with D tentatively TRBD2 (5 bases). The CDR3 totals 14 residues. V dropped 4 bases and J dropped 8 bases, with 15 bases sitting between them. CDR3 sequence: CASSSPLGSYIQYF. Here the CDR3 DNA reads TGTGCCAGCAGTTCCCCCCTTGGGAGCTACATTCAGTACTTC.

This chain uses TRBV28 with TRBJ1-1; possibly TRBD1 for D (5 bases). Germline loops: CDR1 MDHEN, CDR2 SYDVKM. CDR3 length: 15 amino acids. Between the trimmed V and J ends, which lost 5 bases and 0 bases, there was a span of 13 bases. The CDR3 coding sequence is TGTGCCAGCAGTAAAGGGGAGGGGATGAACACTGAAGCTTTCTTT. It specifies CASSKGEGMNTEAFF.

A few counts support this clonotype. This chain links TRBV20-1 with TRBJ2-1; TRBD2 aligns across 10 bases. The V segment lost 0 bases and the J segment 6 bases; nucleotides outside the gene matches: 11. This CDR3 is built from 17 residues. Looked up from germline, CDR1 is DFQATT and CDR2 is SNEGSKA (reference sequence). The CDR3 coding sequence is TGCAGTGCTAGAGATGGGAGCGGGAGGGCGTTTGGCAATGAGCAGTTCTTC. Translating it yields CSARDGSGRAFGNEQFF.